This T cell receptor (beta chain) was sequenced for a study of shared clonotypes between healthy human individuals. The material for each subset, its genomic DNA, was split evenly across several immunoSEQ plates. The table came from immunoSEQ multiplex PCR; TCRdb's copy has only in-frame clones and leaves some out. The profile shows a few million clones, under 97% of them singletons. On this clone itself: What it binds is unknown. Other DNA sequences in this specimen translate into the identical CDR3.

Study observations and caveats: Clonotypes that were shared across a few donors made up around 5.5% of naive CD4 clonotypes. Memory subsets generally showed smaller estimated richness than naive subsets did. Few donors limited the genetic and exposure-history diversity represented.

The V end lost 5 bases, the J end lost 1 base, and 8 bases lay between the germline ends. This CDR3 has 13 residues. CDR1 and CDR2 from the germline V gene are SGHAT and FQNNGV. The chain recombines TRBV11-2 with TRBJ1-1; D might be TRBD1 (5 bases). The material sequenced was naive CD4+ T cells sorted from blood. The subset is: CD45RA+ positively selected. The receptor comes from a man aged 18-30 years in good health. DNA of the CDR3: TGTGCCAGCAGCCTTCAGGGGAACACTGAAGCTTTCTTT. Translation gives CASSLQGNTEAFF.